Listed below are T cell receptor beta chains from one sample, sequenced in a study of T cells after yellow fever vaccination. TCRdb processed the 5' RACE reads anew with MiXCR; each CDR3 protein has one entry. Of 120,000 or so distinct CDR3 sequences listed, 13% to 15% are singletons. Here the sequenced sample was CD8+ T cells sorted from PBMCs, taken 5 days after the yellow fever booster vaccination. These receptors were obtained from a man younger than 30 who received the YFV17D yellow fever vaccine. Each CDR3 is given with its conserved first and last residue. D genes are given only for firm matches. Some rows mark clone size as missing; the rest say once, few, many or name a class of expanded clone.

j_call,clone_size,d_call,v_call,cdr3_aa,cdr3_nt
TRBJ2-2,-,TRBD2,TRBV9,CASSERGGLNTGELFF,TGTGCCAGCAGCGAGCGGGGGGGCCTAAACACCGGGGAGCTGTTTTTT
TRBJ2-5,few,-,TRBV4-2,CASSQGGGETQYF,TGTGCCAGCAGCCAAGGAGGAGGGGAGACCCAGTACTTC
TRBJ2-5,few,-,TRBV5-1,CASSFVGGPETQYF,TGCGCCAGCAGCTTTGTGGGGGGGCCGGAGACCCAGTACTTC
TRBJ1-2,few,-,TRBV29-1,CSVPTPRRTSYGYTF,TGCAGCGTTCCCACCCCGCGGAGGACCTCCTATGGCTACACCTTC
TRBJ2-3,few,TRBD2,TRBV27,CASSGLAGRDTQYF,TGTGCCAGCAGTGGACTAGCGGGGCGGGATACGCAGTATTTT
TRBJ1-4,-,-,TRBV7-9,CASSFLAGTVNEKLFF,TGTGCCAGCAGCTTCCTGGCCGGGACGGTAAATGAAAAACTGTTTTTT
TRBJ2-2,-,TRBD1,TRBV27,CASSTRQGASGELFF,TGTGCCAGCAGTACTCGACAGGGAGCTTCAGGGGAGCTGTTTTTT
TRBJ2-7,-,-,TRBV27,CASSLNRVDEQYF,TGTGCCAGCAGTTTGAACAGGGTTGACGAGCAGTACTTC
TRBJ1-6,-,-,TRBV5-1,CASSLTGRDRNSPLHF,TGCGCCAGCAGCTTGACAGGGCGAGATCGGAATTCACCCCTCCACTTT
TRBJ2-1,few,TRBD2,TRBV7-2,CASSSTWTSGEHYNEQFF,TGTGCCAGCAGCTCGACATGGACTAGCGGGGAACACTACAATGAGCAGTTCTTC
TRBJ2-1,few,TRBD2,TRBV12-5,CASGPAGIHEQFF,TGTGCTAGTGGCCCAGCGGGGATCCATGAGCAGTTCTTC
TRBJ2-2,-,-,TRBV12-3/TRBV12-4,CASSGFWGAGELFF,TGTGCCAGCAGTGGCTTTTGGGGGGCCGGGGAGCTGTTTTTT
TRBJ2-1,-,-,TRBV13,CASSLYGGAVGRQFF,TGTGCCAGCAGCTTATATGGGGGCGCCGTGGGGAGGCAGTTCTTC
TRBJ2-3,few,TRBD1,TRBV5-1,CASSLVQGETDTQYF,TGCGCCAGCAGCTTGGTCCAGGGGGAGACAGATACGCAGTATTTT
TRBJ2-3,-,TRBD2,TRBV11-1,CASSFVSGAVTDTQYF,TGTGCCAGCAGCTTCGTCAGCGGGGCAGTCACAGATACGCAGTATTTT
TRBJ2-1,-,-,TRBV27,CASSLTQGGLNNEQFF,TGTGCCAGCAGCTTAACCCAGGGGGGCCTTAACAATGAGCAGTTCTTC
TRBJ2-5,many,-,TRBV10-3,CAIRAGANQETQYF,TGTGCCATCAGGGCGGGGGCGAACCAAGAGACCCAGTACTTC
TRBJ2-7,-,TRBD1,TRBV12-3/TRBV12-4,CASSSTGDESYEQYF,TGTGCCAGCAGCTCCACAGGGGACGAATCCTACGAGCAGTACTTC
TRBJ2-5,few,TRBD2,TRBV29-1,CSVERGGETQYF,TGCAGCGTTGAGCGGGGGGGAGAGACCCAGTACTTC
TRBJ1-2,-,-,TRBV5-1,CASGSSAGAKHGYTF,TGCGCCAGCGGGTCTTCGGCCGGGGCTAAGCATGGCTACACCTTC
TRBJ2-4,-,-,TRBV7-9,CASSPDGKFGKNIQYF,TGTGCCAGCAGCCCGGACGGGAAGTTTGGCAAAAACATTCAGTACTTC
TRBJ2-5,-,TRBD1,TRBV6-5,CASSYWDSQETQYF,TGTGCCAGCAGTTACTGGGACAGCCAAGAGACCCAGTACTTC
TRBJ2-3,-,-,TRBV5-1,CASSSSRSTDTQYF,TGCGCCAGCAGCAGCTCCCGTAGCACAGATACGCAGTATTTT
TRBJ1-2,few,TRBD1,TRBV14,CASSHRRTGQDGYTF,TGTGCCAGCAGCCATCGTCGGACAGGTCAGGATGGCTACACCTTC
TRBJ2-1,-,-,TRBV6-5,CASSAQGDEQFF,TGTGCCAGCAGTGCACAGGGCGATGAGCAGTTCTTC